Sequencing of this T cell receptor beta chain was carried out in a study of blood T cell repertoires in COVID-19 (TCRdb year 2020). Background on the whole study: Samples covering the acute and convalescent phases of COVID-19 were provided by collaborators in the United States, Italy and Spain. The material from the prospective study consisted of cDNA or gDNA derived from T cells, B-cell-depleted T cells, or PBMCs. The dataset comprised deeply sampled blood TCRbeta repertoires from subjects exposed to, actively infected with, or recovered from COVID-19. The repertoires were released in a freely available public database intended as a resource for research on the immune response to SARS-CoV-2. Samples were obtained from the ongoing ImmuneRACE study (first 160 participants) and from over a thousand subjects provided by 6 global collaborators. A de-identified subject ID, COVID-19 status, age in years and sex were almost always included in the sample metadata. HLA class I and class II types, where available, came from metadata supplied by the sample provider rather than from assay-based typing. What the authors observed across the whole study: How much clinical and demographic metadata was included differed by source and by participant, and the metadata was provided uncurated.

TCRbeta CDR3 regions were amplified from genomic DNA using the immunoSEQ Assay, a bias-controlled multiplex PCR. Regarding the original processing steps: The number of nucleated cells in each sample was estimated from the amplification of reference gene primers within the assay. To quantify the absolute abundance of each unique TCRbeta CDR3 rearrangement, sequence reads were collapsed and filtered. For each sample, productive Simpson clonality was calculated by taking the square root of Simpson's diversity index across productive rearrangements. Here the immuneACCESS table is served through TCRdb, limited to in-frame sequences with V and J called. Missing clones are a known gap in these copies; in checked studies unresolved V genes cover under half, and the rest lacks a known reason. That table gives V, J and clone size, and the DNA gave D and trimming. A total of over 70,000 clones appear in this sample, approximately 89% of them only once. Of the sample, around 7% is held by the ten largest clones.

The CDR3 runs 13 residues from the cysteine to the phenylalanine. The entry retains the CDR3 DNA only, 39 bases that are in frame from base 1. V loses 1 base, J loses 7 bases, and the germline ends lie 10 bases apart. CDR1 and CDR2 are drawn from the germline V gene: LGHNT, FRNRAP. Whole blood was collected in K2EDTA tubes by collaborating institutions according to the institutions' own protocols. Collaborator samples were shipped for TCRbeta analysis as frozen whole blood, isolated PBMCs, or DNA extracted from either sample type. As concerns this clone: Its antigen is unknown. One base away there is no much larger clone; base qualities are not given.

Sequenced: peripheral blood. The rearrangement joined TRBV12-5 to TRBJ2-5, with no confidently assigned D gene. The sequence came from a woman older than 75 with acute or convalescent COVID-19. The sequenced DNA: TGTGCTAGTGGTTTGGGCCCTTCAGGGACCCAGTACTTC. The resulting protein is CASGLGPSGTQYF.